Below, one T cell receptor (beta chain) is given with its context. No cognate antigen has been identified for it. No much larger clone is present one base from it, and per-base qualities are unavailable. Ficoll-Paque density gradient centrifugation was the method used to isolate PBMCs. This entry is derived from a study of T-cell memory formation after mild COVID-19 (dated by TCRdb to the early 2020s). With regard to the full study: Most TCR sequence clusters were specific to one of the two donors. In a couple of donors, T-cell clones that expanded and contracted after mild COVID-19 were followed by sequencing TCRalpha and TCRbeta repertoires longitudinally. Two young, previously healthy adult volunteers, one female and one male, were included in the cohort. Overall study outcomes, separate from this receptor: Only two mild cases were covered in the study, and larger cohorts including severe cases with pre-infection samples were considered necessary. Contracting CD4+ clones appeared mostly in the CM and EM memory subsets, whereas CD8+ clones were enriched in EMRA. Balanced CD4/CD8 phenotypes were observed for clones contracting from day 15 to 85, whereas a bias towards CD4+ was observed for a second wave of clones expanding from day 15 to 37. The detection of some responding clones in pre-infection memory suggests that pre-existing cross-reactive memory T cells joined the SARS-CoV-2 response. SARS-CoV-2 specificity was not confirmed for the second-wave clones peaking on day 37.

The junction shows trimming of 2 bases on V and 8 bases on J, plus 10 bases between the germline ends. From a lookup of the germline V gene, CDR1 and CDR2 are SGHVS and FNYEAQ. The CDR3 numbers 14 residues from cysteine through phenylalanine. CDR3 DNA is the only sequence kept; it has 42 bases, read in frame from the first base. Sequencing took place on an Illumina NovaSeq 6000. TCRalpha and TCRbeta cDNA libraries were constructed by 5'RACE with constant-segment primers, with sample barcodes and unique molecular identifiers being introduced. RNA was extracted from every sample with Trizol reagent. Library amplification was performed in two PCR steps, and a second sample barcode and Illumina TruSeq adapters were introduced in the second step. Libraries were sequenced on an Illumina NovaSeq with 2 x 150 bp paired-end reads. In the authors' own workflow: With migec v1.2.7, reads were demultiplexed and then collapsed into UMI-guided consensus sequences. Using mixcr v2.1.11, UMI consensuses were aligned to TRA and TRB V and J templates and then assembled into clonotypes. A clonotype was counted as expanded or contracted only when both edgeR and NoisET called the clonotype significant, with the noise models trained on biological replicates. For edgeR calls, the thresholds were a false discovery rate-adjusted p below 0.01 and a log2 fold-change of 1. As an exploratory analysis of dynamics, max-normalized trajectories of the 1000 most abundant clonotypes were examined by PCA with hierarchical clustering. Separately sequenced CD4+ and CD8+ repertoires were used to assign a CD4 or CD8 phenotype to each responding clone. TCRdb reprocessed the public reads (quality trimming at Q25 with fastp, clone calling with MiXCR) and kept in-frame beta chains. Rows are combined by CDR3 protein, so each entry shows the most common genes and DNA. The V and J calls reflect TCRdb's pipeline rather than the authors' work. For this sample the table gives around 180,000 distinct CDR3 sequences, of which about a sixth were detected only once. The ten top clones hold approximately 2.2% of the sample.

The specimen sequenced was PBMCs or a T cell subset sorted from them (not recorded which). The TCR was taken from an adult woman who had mild COVID-19 (a few samples of this study predate the infection). The sample titles of this study are shuffled in the database, so cell type and time point are left out; the donor was told from shared clones. The chain uses TRBV7-6 and TRBJ1-6; the D segment cannot be called with confidence. The CDR3 reads CASSLMGGDSPLHF. The DNA sequence reads TGTGCCAGCAGCTTAATGGGAGGCGATTCACCCCTCCACTTT.